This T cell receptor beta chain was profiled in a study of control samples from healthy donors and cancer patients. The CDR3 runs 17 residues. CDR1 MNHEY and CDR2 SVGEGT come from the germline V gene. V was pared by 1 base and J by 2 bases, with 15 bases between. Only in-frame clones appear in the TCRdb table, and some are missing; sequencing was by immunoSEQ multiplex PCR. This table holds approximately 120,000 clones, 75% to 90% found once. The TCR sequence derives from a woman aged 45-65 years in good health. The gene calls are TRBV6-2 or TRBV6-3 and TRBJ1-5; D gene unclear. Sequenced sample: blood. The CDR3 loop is CASSYYHPTVGNQPQHF. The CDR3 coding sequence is TGTGCCAGCAGTTACTACCATCCGACGGTAGGCAATCAGCCCCAGCATTTT.